One and the same sample provided the 26 T cell receptor beta chains below, sequenced in a study of shared clonotypes between healthy human individuals. Clones were read by immunoSEQ multiplex PCR, and TCRdb kept only the in-frame ones, dropping some. The repertoire holds 1,500,000 or so clones, with over 95% as singletons. Sequenced input: naive CD4+ T cells sorted from blood. As for subset: CD45RA+ positively selected. The source is a man aged 30-40 years in good health.

CDR3 DNA sequence: TGTGCCAGCAGTAATTCACAGGGAAGCTCCTACGAGCAGTACTTC. It encodes CASSNSQGSSYEQYF. V gene TRBV28 combines with J gene TRBJ2-7, with D possibly matching TRBD1 (6 bases). Germline lookup yields CDR1 MDHEN and CDR2 SYDVKM. This CDR3 has 15 amino acids. V was cut by 5 bases and J by 0 bases, with 14 bases left in between. Complete variable domain (other parts from reference TRBV28 and TRBJ2-7): DVKVTQSSRYLVKRTGEKVFLECVQDMDHENMFWYRQDPGLGLRLIYFSYDVKMKEKGDIPEGYSVSREKKERFSLILESASTNQTSMYLCASSNSQGSSYEQYFGPGTRLTVT.

The rearrangement uses TRBV2 and TRBJ1-2; 7 nucleotides align to TRBD1. Germline loops: CDR1 SNHLY, CDR2 FYNNEI. V lost 4 bases to trimming and J lost 8 bases; unmatched junction nucleotides: 4. The CDR3 runs 12 residues. Here the CDR3 reads CASSGQGEGYTF. The DNA for the CDR3 is TGTGCCAGCAGTGGTCAGGGGGAAGGCTACACCTTC.

The chain uses TRBV7-9 and TRBJ2-3; tentatively, D is TRBD2 (5 bases). The germline CDR1 and CDR2 sequences are SEHNR and FQNEAQ (reference sequence). V gave up 1 base and J gave up 8 bases, with 10 bases separating them. The length of the CDR3 is 13 residues. CDR3: CASSLELEGTQYF. In DNA, the CDR3 is TGTGCCAGCAGCTTAGAGCTTGAGGGTACGCAGTATTTT.

The rearrangement joins TRBV19 to TRBJ2-1; D is uncertain. Trimming took off 3 bases at V and 5 bases at J, with 20 bases between the two ends. The CDR3 contains 17 residues. Germline CDR1 LNHDA, CDR2 SQIVND (reference sequence). CDR3 in DNA: TGTGCCAGTAGTATGACACTCATCAGAATTAAGAACAATGAGCAGTTCTTC. It specifies CASSMTLIRIKNNEQFF.

This chain connects TRBV7-8 to TRBJ2-7, with 15 bases lining up with TRBD2. In germline, CDR1 is SGHVS, CDR2 FQNEAQ. The CDR3 contains 16 residues. V shed 4 bases, J shed 3 bases, and the junction held 4 bases outside the gene matches. This chain's CDR3 is CASSSVGLAGGYEQYF. The CDR3 DNA reads TGTGCCAGCAGCTCCGTGGGACTAGCGGGAGGCTACGAGCAGTACTTC.

This chain joins TRBV9 and TRBJ1-2; D is unclear. Germline lookup yields CDR1 SGDLS and CDR2 YYNGEE. The CDR3 is made up of 13 amino acids. V lost 3 bases and J lost 3, with 9 bases in between. CDR3 protein: CASSAMGHYGYTF. DNA of the CDR3: TGTGCCAGCAGCGCCATGGGTCACTATGGCTACACCTTC.

Remarks on this clone: The same CDR3 arises from other DNA sequences in this sample as well. The chain joins TRBV5-1 to TRBJ2-5; no reliable D call. V was trimmed by 0 bases and J by 5 bases, leaving 2 bases between them. There are 11 residues in the CDR3. Germline V gene lookup returns CDR1 SGHRS and CDR2 YFSETQ. The CDR3, as DNA: TGCGCCAGCAGCTTGGATGAGACCCAGTACTTC. Encoded protein: CASSLDETQYF.

The chain has TRBV10-3 and TRBJ1-3; unclear D gene. The CDR3 is made up of 15 amino acids. In germline, CDR1 is ENHRY, CDR2 SYGVKD. Trimming took off 3 bases at V and 0 bases at J, with 9 bases between the two ends. DNA for the CDR3: TGTGCCATCAGTGATCGGGCCGGCTCTGGAAACACCATATATTTT. This codes for CAISDRAGSGNTIYF.

Points on this clone: The same CDR3 also results from other DNA sequences found in this sample. V is TRBV29-1 and J is TRBJ1-2; no reliable D call. This CDR3 is built from 10 residues. V dropped 0 bases and J dropped 4 bases, with 0 bases sitting between them. Germline V gene lookup returns CDR1 SQVTM and CDR2 ANQGSEA. CDR3 in DNA: TGCAGCGTTGAAGACTATGGCTACACCTTC. This encodes CSVEDYGYTF.

This clone was counted only a few times. This chain joins TRBV28 and TRBJ2-3; D gene uncertain. The CDR3 is 12 amino acids. Germline V CDR1 and CDR2: MDHEN, SYDVKM. V was trimmed by 7 bases and J by 5 bases, leaving 10 bases between them. CDR3: CASISARDTQYF. In nucleotides, the CDR3 is TGTGCCAGCATCTCGGCGAGAGATACGCAGTATTTT.

The chain links TRBV29-1 to TRBJ1-5; weak D call: TRBD1 (5 bases). V lost 5 bases and J lost 4, with 12 bases in between. Germline V gene data show CDR1 as SQVTM and CDR2 as ANQGSEA. The CDR3 spans 13 residues. The CDR3 reads CSVLQEWNQPQHF. DNA of the CDR3: TGCAGCGTTCTACAGGAATGGAATCAGCCCCAGCATTTT.

The V and J genes are TRBV5-1 and TRBJ2-1; 11 bases align to TRBD2. Germline V CDR1 and CDR2: SGHRS, YFSETQ. The CDR3 is made up of 16 amino acids. Trimming took 4 bases from V and 2 from J; bases not matched to a gene: 5. The DNA of the CDR3 is TGCGCCAGCAGCAGAGGGACTAGCGGAGCCTACAATGAGCAGTTCTTC. Translation: CASSRGTSGAYNEQFF.

V gene TRBV2 combines with J gene TRBJ2-7; TRBD1 agrees at 8 bases. Germline-derived CDR1 and CDR2 are SNHLY and FYNNEI. J lost 6 bases, V lost 6 bases, and 4 bases had no gene match. The CDR3 has 12 residues. Here the CDR3 DNA reads TGTGCCAGCAGCGACAGGGGAGGCGAGCAGTACTTC. It is translated as CASSDRGGEQYF. The full variable domain, with the rest looked up from reference TRBV2 and TRBJ2-7, is EPEVTQTPSHQVTQMGQEVILRCVPISNHLYFYWYRQILGQKVEFLVSFYNNEISEKSEIFDDQFSVERPDGSNFTLKIRSTKLEDSAMYFCASSDRGGEQYFGPGTRLTVT.

This chain connects TRBV11-2 to TRBJ2-3; D not resolved. Trimming pared 5 bases from V and 3 bases from J, leaving 12 bases between. The CDR3 length is 14 residues. Per germline, CDR1 SGHAT and CDR2 FQNNGV. CDR3 sequence: CASSNWPITDTQYF. In DNA form, the CDR3 reads TGTGCCAGCAGCAACTGGCCTATAACAGATACGCAGTATTTT.

The V and J genes are TRBV16 and TRBJ1-1; D possibly corresponds to TRBD1 (6 bases). Per germline, CDR1 KGHSY and CDR2 FQNENV. The CDR3 totals 15 residues. V was trimmed by 2 bases and J by 4 bases, leaving 14 bases between them. CDR3 region: CASSQRGRGSTEAFF. In nucleotides, the CDR3 is TGTGCCAGCAGCCAACGGGGCAGGGGTAGCACTGAAGCTTTCTTT. Full variable domain (outside the CDR3, taken from reference TRBV16 and TRBJ1-1): GEEVAQTPKHLVRGEGQKAKLYCAPIKGHSYVFWYQQVLKNEFKFLISFQNENVFDETGMPKERFSAKCLPNSPCSLEIQATKLEDSAVYFCASSQRGRGSTEAFFGQGTRLTVV.

This chain joins TRBV6-1 and TRBJ2-1; D not resolved. Germline V CDR1 and CDR2: MNHNS, SASEGT. CDR3 size: 13 residues. V was cut by 5 bases and J by 4 bases, with 9 bases left in between. In nucleotides, the CDR3 is TGTGCCAGCAGTTTTGGGCCTTACAATGAGCAGTTCTTC. It translates to CASSFGPYNEQFF.

The V and J genes are TRBV7-3 and TRBJ2-5; weak D call: TRBD2 (6 bases). Between the trimmed V and J ends, which lost 3 bases and 5 bases, there was a span of 19 bases. Looked up from germline, CDR1 is SGHTA and CDR2 is FQGTGA. The CDR3 contains 16 residues. The CDR3 loop reads CASSFVGGTAVETQYF. CDR3 bases: TGTGCCAGCAGCTTTGTTGGCGGGACCGCCGTCGAGACCCAGTACTTC.

The chain joins TRBV15 to TRBJ2-3, with D possibly TRBD2 on 6 matching bases. The CDR3 has 18 amino acids. Germline CDR1 LNHNV, CDR2 YYDKDF (reference sequence). The ends were cut back, 0 bases at V and 3 bases at J, with 19 bases in the middle. The CDR3 DNA reads TGTGCCACCAGCAGAGATCCGGCTGGGGGGAGAAGTACAGATACGCAGTATTTT. Translated: CATSRDPAGGRSTDTQYF.

The CDR3 region has the DNA TGTGCCAGCAGCGTAGAATGGTCCGGCTCCTACGAGCAGTACTTC. Translated: CASSVEWSGSYEQYF. The rearrangement links TRBV9 to TRBJ2-7; D gene unclear. Per the germline V gene, CDR1 is SGDLS and CDR2 is YYNGEE. The CDR3 length is 15 residues. Trimming shortened V by 0 bases and J by 0 bases, and 10 bases separated the two germline ends.

CDR3 DNA sequence: TGTGCCAGCAGCCTCCTAACATCAGCTGCTAACTATTATGGCTACACCTTC. This encodes CASSLLTSAANYYGYTF. The chain joins TRBV28 to TRBJ1-2; D remains unclear. Germline V CDR1 and CDR2: MDHEN, SYDVKM. Between the trimmed V and J ends, which lost 6 bases and 5 bases, there was a span of 25 bases. The CDR3 runs to 17 residues.

The J gene is TRBJ2-5, the V gene TRBV12-5; D not resolved. Trimming pared 0 bases from V and 3 bases from J, leaving 2 bases between. The CDR3 sequence is 12 residues long. Germline V gene lookup returns CDR1 LGHNT and CDR2 FRNRAP. CDR3 sequence: CASGLVEETQYF. CDR3 nucleotides: TGTGCTAGTGGTTTGGTAGAAGAGACCCAGTACTTC. The full variable domain, in which reference TRBV12-5 and TRBJ2-5 provide the parts outside the CDR3, is DARVTQTPRHKVTEMGQEVTMRCQPILGHNTVFWYRQTMMQGLELLAYFRNRAPLDDSGMPKDRFSAEMPDATLATLKIQPSEPRDSAVYFCASGLVEETQYFGPGTRLLVL.

The chain carries TRBV5-4 and TRBJ2-3; D gene ambiguous. Trimming took 0 bases from V and 4 from J, leaving 12 bases between them. The germline V gene has CDR1 SGHNT and CDR2 YYREEE (reference sequence). The CDR3 is made up of 15 amino acids. In DNA, the CDR3 is TGTGCCAGCAGCTTGGTTCAGAATTACGCAGATACGCAGTATTTT. It yields the protein CASSLVQNYADTQYF.

The chain joins TRBV7-9 to TRBJ2-7; maybe TRBD1 (5 bases). The CDR3 spans 15 residues. The V end lost 5 bases, the J end lost 2 bases, and 16 bases lay between the germline ends. Germline V CDR1 and CDR2: SEHNR, FQNEAQ (reference sequence). In DNA, the CDR3 is TGTGCCAGCAGCGCAGGGTGGTCTGCCACCTACGAGCAGTACTTC. This encodes CASSAGWSATYEQYF.

This rearrangement joins TRBV2 to TRBJ1-5, with D maybe TRBD1 (5 bases). This CDR3 contains 15 residues. V lost 6 bases and J lost 1, with 13 bases in between. CDR1 is SNHLY and CDR2 is FYNNEI in the germline V gene. CDR3 sequence (DNA): TGTGCCAGCAGCGTCACCGGGGGGAGCAATCAGCCCCAGCATTTT. This codes for CASSVTGGSNQPQHF.

The V and J genes are TRBV28 and TRBJ1-5; tentatively, D is TRBD1 (5 bases). Trimming removed 5 bases from V and 0 bases from J, with 14 bases in between. The CDR3 consists of 16 residues. Per germline, CDR1 MDHEN and CDR2 SYDVKM. DNA for the CDR3: TGTGCCAGCAGTACCCACCCCAGGGTTAGCAATCAGCCCCAGCATTTT. As protein: CASSTHPRVSNQPQHF.

The rearrangement joins TRBV18 to TRBJ1-1, with D possibly TRBD1 on 5 matching bases. The CDR3 contains 16 residues. Trimming stripped 3 bases from V and 1 base from J, with 15 bases between. Germline lookup yields CDR1 KGHSH and CDR2 LQKENI. The CDR3: CASSPRESTGNTEAFF. The CDR3 DNA reads as TGTGCCAGCTCACCGAGGGAAAGTACAGGGAACACTGAAGCTTTCTTT.